One and the same sample provided the 17 T cell receptor beta chains below, sequenced in a study of cytomegalovirus exposure and HLA in healthy donors. The table came from immunoSEQ multiplex PCR; TCRdb's copy has only in-frame clones and leaves some out. The sample has some 150,000 clones, around 90% seen once; the top ten hold 4.5%. Sequenced material: PBMCs. These receptors came from a man aged 18 to 35 in good health and CMV-seropositive.

This chain links TRBV4-1 with TRBJ2-7; 9 bases map to TRBD1. This CDR3 region has 14 residues. The germline gives CDR1 MGHRA, CDR2 YSYEKL. Losses at the gene ends were 4 bases for V and 2 bases for J; bases not matched to a gene: 3. CDR3 loop: CASSPGQGTYEQYF. The DNA for the CDR3 is TGCGCCAGCAGCCCCGGACAGGGGACCTACGAGCAGTACTTC.

J is TRBJ2-2 and V is TRBV9; 7 positions match TRBD2. The trim removed 3 bases at V and 3 bases at J, leaving 11 bases unmatched. Germline CDR1 and CDR2: SGDLS and YYNGEE. The CDR3 is 17 amino acids. The CDR3 here is CASSGRYTSDYTGELFF. DNA for the CDR3: TGTGCCAGCAGCGGAAGATACACTAGCGACTACACCGGGGAGCTGTTTTTT.

V and J are TRBV4-2 and TRBJ2-1; TRBD2 agrees at 11 bases. The V and J ends lost 3 bases and 3 bases, in that order; junction bases with no gene match: 7. The CDR3 sequence is 17 residues long. The V gene's germline CDR1 is LGHNA and CDR2 YNFKEQ. The CDR3 DNA reads TGTGCCAGCAGCCAGGGCACTAGCGGGGGTAGCTACAATGAGCAGTTCTTC. This codes for CASSQGTSGGSYNEQFF.

This sequence joins TRBV5-6 and TRBJ1-2; D unresolved. This CDR3 region has 14 residues. Trimming took off 4 bases at V and 1 base at J, with 11 bases between the two ends. Germline V gene sequence: CDR1 SGHDT, CDR2 YYEEEE. In DNA, the CDR3 is TGTGCCAGCAGCGCCCGGGATATTAACTATGGCTACACCTTC. This translates into CASSARDINYGYTF.

The V and J genes are TRBV9 and TRBJ2-7; 8 bases fit TRBD1. The junction had 9 bases not matched to a gene; V was cut back by 4 bases and J by 6 bases. CDR1 SGDLS and CDR2 YYNGEE come from the germline V gene. The CDR3 spans 14 residues. CDR3 in DNA: TGTGCCAGCAGCCTAACCGGGACAGGTTTCGAGCAGTACTTC. This gives the protein CASSLTGTGFEQYF.

CDR3 protein: CASSTDLTDEKLFF. In DNA, the CDR3 is TGCGCCAGCAGCACGGACTTGACTGATGAAAAACTGTTTTTT. The chain links TRBV5-1 to TRBJ1-4; D is unclear. Trimming shortened V by 4 bases and J by 6 bases, and 13 bases separated the two germline ends. Germline V gene sequence: CDR1 SGHRS, CDR2 YFSETQ. The CDR3 consists of 14 residues.

J is TRBJ2-2 and V is TRBV13; D remains unclear. With 5 bases removed from V and 7 bases from J, the gap between germline ends came to 8 bases. Germline V lookup: CDR1 PRHDT, CDR2 FYEKMQ (reference sequence). CDR3 size: 12 residues. Here the CDR3 reads CASSPRYGELFF. The CDR3 DNA follows: TGTGCCAGCAGCCCTCGGTACGGGGAGCTGTTTTTT.

V and J are TRBV7-8 and TRBJ1-5; D gene unclear. The CDR3 is made up of 14 amino acids. Looked up from germline, CDR1 is SGHVS and CDR2 is FQNEAQ. Between the trimmed V and J ends, which lost 7 bases and 6 bases, there was a span of 16 bases. CDR3 sequence (DNA): TGTGCCAGCACCCCGACTCGTGCCACTCAGCCCCAGCATTTT. It codes for CASTPTRATQPQHF.

A single count supports this clone. The V gene is TRBV7-8, the J gene TRBJ2-1; 9 nucleotides align to TRBD2. The ends lost 2 bases at V and 6 bases at J; junction bases unmatched: 5. This CDR3 has 15 residues. Per the germline V gene, CDR1 is SGHVS and CDR2 is FQNEAQ. The CDR3 sequence is CASSLLSGSFNEQFF. CDR3 coding DNA: TGTGCCAGCAGCTTACTTAGCGGGAGCTTCAATGAGCAGTTCTTC. The variable domain in full, completed from reference TRBV7-8 and TRBJ2-1, reads GAGVSQSPRYKVAKRGQDVALRCDPISGHVSLFWYQQALGQGPEFLTYFQNEAQLDKSGLPSDRFFAERPEGSVSTLKIQRTQQEDSAVYLCASSLLSGSFNEQFFGPGTRLTVL.

The chain carries TRBV5-6 and TRBJ2-2; D is perhaps TRBD1 (6 bases). CDR3 length: 15 residues. CDR1 is SGHDT and CDR2 is YYEEEE in the germline V gene. V was trimmed by 4 bases and J by 1 base, leaving 11 bases between them. The CDR3 reads CASSTGQKNTGELFF. For the CDR3, the DNA is TGTGCCAGCAGCACCGGACAGAAGAACACCGGGGAGCTGTTTTTT.

The chain couples TRBV6-5 to TRBJ2-7, with TRBD1 matching 11 bases. V was pared by 6 bases and J by 7 bases, with 5 bases of the junction left unmatched. This CDR3 has 13 residues. Germline V gene lookup returns CDR1 MNHEY and CDR2 SVGAGI. The CDR3 nucleotides are TGTGCCAGCAGCAGGACAGGGGGCGCAGAGCAGTACTTC. This translates into CASSRTGGAEQYF.

The chain uses TRBV5-4 and TRBJ2-1; 7 nucleotides align to TRBD2. The J segment lost 12 bases and the V segment lost 5 bases, leaving 20 bases of the junction unmatched. CDR1 SGHNT and CDR2 YYREEE come from the germline V gene (reference sequence). The CDR3 sequence is 16 residues long. CDR3 sequence: CASSSGSAGATQGQFF. The CDR3 bases are TGTGCCAGCAGTTCTGGGAGCGCGGGAGCCACCCAGGGGCAGTTCTTC.

V and J are TRBV27 and TRBJ2-7; a possible D gene is TRBD2 (6 bases). Trimming pared 3 bases from V and 2 bases from J, leaving 14 bases between. CDR3 length: 15 amino acids. Germline V gives CDR1 MNHEY, CDR2 SMNVEV (reference sequence). DNA of the CDR3: TGTGCCAGCAGTTTGTCGGCGGGGCTTACCTACGAGCAGTACTTC. Translated, it gives CASSLSAGLTYEQYF.

The chain recombines TRBV19 with TRBJ1-4; D unclear. This CDR3 has 13 amino acids. Germline CDR1 reads LNHDA; CDR2 reads SQIVND (reference sequence). V was cut by 2 bases and J by 4 bases, with 5 bases left in between. CDR3 protein: CASSINSNEKLFF. The CDR3 DNA reads TGTGCCAGTAGTATAAACAGTAATGAAAAACTGTTTTTT.

This CDR3 reads CASSHTTPKNIQYF. As DNA, the CDR3 is TGTGCCAGCAGTCACACCACCCCCAAAAACATTCAGTACTTC. This rearrangement joins TRBV2 to TRBJ2-4; D is unclear. Per germline, CDR1 SNHLY and CDR2 FYNNEI. There are 14 residues in the CDR3. V lost 5 bases to trimming and J lost 2 bases, with 10 bases between them.

The chain recombines TRBV11-1 with TRBJ2-7; 9 nucleotides agree with TRBD2. There are 14 residues in the CDR3. Germline V gene lookup returns CDR1 SGHAT and CDR2 FQDESV (reference sequence). J gave up 3 bases and V 5 bases, and 5 bases lay outside the gene matches. The CDR3: CASSPAGGFYEQYF. The CDR3 coding sequence is TGTGCCAGCAGCCCAGCGGGAGGCTTCTACGAGCAGTACTTC.

V gene TRBV7-8 combines with J gene TRBJ2-7, with 13 bases lining up with TRBD2. The germline V gene has CDR1 SGHVS and CDR2 FQNEAQ. V lost 1 base and J lost 7; bases outside the gene matches: 4. The CDR3 covers 15 residues. This CDR3 is CASSLVGLAGTEQYF. In DNA, the CDR3 is TGTGCCAGCAGCTTAGTGGGACTAGCGGGAACGGAGCAGTACTTC. Using reference TRBV7-8 and TRBJ2-7 for the parts outside the CDR3, the full variable domain is GAGVSQSPRYKVAKRGQDVALRCDPISGHVSLFWYQQALGQGPEFLTYFQNEAQLDKSGLPSDRFFAERPEGSVSTLKIQRTQQEDSAVYLCASSLVGLAGTEQYFGPGTRLTVT.